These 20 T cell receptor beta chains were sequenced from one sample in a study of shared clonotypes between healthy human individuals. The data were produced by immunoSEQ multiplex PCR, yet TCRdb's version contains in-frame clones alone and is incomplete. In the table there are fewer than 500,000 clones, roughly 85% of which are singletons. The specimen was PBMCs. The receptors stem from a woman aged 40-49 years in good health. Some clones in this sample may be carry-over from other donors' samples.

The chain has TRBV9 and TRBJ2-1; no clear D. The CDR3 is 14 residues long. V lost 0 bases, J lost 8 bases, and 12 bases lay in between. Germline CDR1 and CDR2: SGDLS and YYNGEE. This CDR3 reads CASSVAPQEHEQFF. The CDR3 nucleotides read TGTGCCAGCAGCGTAGCTCCCCAGGAACATGAGCAGTTCTTC.

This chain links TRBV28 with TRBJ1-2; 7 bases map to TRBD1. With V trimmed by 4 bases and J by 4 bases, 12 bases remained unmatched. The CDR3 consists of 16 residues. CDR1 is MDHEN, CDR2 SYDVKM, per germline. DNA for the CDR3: TGTGCCAGCAGTTCTTCCGGGACAGCCCAATTCTATGGCTACACCTTC. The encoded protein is CASSSSGTAQFYGYTF.

CDR3 nucleotides: TGTGCCAGCAAGGGAGGTCGTTCGGACGAGACCCAGTACTTC. This sequence encodes CASKGGRSDETQYF. The gene calls are TRBV2 and TRBJ2-5; D is possibly TRBD2 (6 bases). The CDR3 is made up of 14 amino acids. V was cut by 7 bases and J by 5 bases, with 17 bases left in between. CDR1 and CDR2 from the germline V gene are SNHLY and FYNNEI.

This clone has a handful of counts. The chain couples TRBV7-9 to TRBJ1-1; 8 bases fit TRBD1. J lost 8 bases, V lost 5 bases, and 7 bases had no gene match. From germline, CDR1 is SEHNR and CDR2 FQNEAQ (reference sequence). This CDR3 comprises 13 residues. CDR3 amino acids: CASSQAGGWEAFF. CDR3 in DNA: TGTGCCAGCAGCCAAGCAGGGGGCTGGGAAGCTTTCTTT.

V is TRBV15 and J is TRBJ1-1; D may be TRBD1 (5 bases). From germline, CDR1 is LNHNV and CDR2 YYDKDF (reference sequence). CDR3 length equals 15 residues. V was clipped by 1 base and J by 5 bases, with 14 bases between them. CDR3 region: CATSRGGRAETEAFF. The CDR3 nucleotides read TGTGCCACCAGCAGAGGGGGCAGGGCTGAAACTGAAGCTTTCTTT.

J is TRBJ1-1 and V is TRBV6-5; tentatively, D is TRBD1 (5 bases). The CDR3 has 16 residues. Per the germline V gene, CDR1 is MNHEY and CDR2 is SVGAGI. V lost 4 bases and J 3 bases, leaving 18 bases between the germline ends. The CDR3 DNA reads TGTGCCAGCAGTTCTCCGGGGCAGGGTCGTGACACTGAAGCTTTCTTT. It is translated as CASSSPGQGRDTEAFF.

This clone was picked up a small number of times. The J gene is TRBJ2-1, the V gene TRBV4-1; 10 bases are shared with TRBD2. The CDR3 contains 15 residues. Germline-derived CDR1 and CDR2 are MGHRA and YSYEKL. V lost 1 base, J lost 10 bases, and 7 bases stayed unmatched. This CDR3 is CASSQVGASGSEQFF. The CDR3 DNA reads TGCGCCAGCAGCCAAGTCGGTGCTAGCGGGAGCGAGCAGTTCTTC.

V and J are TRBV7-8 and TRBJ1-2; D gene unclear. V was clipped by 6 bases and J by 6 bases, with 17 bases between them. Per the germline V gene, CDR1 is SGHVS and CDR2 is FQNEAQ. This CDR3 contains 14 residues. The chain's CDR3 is CASSEYGVEDGYTF. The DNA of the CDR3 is TGTGCCAGCAGTGAGTACGGGGTCGAAGATGGCTACACCTTC.

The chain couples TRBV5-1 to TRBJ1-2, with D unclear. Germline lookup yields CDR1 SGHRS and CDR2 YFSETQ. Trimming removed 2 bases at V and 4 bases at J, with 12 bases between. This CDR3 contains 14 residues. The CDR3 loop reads CASSLGWQSYGYTF. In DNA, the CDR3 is TGCGCCAGCAGCTTAGGGTGGCAGTCCTATGGCTACACCTTC. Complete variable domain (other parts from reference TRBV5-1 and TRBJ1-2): KAGVTQTPRYLIKTRGQQVTLSCSPISGHRSVSWYQQTPGQGLQFLFEYFSETQRNKGNFPGRFSGRQFSNSRSEMNVSTLELGDSALYLCASSLGWQSYGYTFGSGTRLTVV.

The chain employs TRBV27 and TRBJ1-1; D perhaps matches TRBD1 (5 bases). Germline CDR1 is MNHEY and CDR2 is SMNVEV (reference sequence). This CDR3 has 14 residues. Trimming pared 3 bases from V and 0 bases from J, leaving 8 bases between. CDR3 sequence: CASSFGGMNTEAFF. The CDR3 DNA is TGTGCCAGCAGTTTCGGGGGGATGAACACTGAAGCTTTCTTT.

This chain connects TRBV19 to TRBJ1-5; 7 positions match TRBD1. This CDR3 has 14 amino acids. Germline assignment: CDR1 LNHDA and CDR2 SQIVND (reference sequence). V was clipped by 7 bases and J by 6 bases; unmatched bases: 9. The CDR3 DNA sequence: TGTGCCAGTACCCCTAACCAGGGGGTTCAGCCCCAGCATTTT. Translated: CASTPNQGVQPQHF.

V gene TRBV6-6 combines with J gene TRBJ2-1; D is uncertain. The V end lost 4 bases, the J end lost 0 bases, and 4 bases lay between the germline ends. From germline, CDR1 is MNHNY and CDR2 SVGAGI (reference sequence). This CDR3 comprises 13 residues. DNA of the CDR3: TGTGCCAGCAGTTGGGGCTCCTACAATGAGCAGTTCTTC. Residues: CASSWGSYNEQFF.

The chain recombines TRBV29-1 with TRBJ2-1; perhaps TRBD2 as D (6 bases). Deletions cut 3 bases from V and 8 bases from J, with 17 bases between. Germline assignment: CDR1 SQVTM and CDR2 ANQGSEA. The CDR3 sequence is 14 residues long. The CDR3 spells CSVEVASVGDEQFF. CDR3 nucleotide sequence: TGCAGCGTTGAGGTAGCTAGCGTGGGCGATGAGCAGTTCTTC.

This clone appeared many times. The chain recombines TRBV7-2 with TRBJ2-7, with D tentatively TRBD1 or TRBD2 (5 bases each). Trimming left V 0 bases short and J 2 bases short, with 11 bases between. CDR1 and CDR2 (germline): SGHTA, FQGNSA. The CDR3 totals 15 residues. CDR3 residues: CASSLAGQGAYEQYF. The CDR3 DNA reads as TGTGCCAGCAGCTTAGCAGGTCAGGGAGCCTACGAGCAGTACTTC.

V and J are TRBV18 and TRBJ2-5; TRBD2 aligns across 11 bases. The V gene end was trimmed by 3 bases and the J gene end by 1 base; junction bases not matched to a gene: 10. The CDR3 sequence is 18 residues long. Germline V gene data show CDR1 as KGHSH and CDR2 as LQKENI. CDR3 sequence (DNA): TGTGCCAGCTCACCCCGCCGGTCTAGCGGGAGGCTCCAAGAGACCCAGTACTTC. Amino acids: CASSPRRSSGRLQETQYF.

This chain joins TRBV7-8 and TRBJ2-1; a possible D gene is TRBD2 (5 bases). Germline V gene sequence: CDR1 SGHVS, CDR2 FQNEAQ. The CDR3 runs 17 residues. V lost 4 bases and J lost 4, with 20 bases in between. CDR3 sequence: CASSSPWTDPLYNEQFF. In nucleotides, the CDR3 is TGTGCCAGCAGCTCACCCTGGACTGACCCTCTTTACAATGAGCAGTTCTTC.

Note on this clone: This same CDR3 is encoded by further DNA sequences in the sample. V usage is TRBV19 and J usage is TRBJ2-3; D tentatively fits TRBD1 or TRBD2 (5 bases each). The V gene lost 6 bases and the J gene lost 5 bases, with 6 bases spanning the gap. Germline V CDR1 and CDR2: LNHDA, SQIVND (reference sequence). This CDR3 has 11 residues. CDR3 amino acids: CASRRGDTQYF. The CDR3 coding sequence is TGTGCCAGTAGGAGGGGAGATACGCAGTATTTT.

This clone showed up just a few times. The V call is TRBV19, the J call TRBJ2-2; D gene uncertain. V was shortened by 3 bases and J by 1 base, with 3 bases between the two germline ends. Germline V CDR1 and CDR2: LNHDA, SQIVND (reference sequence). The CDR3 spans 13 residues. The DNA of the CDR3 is TGTGCCAGTAGTATGATGAACACCGGGGAGCTGTTTTTT. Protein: CASSMMNTGELFF. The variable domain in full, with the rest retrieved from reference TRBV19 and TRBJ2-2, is DGGITQSPKYLFRKEGQNVTLSCEQNLNHDAMYWYRQDPGQGLRLIYYSQIVNDFQKGDIAEGYSVSREKKESFPLTVTSAQKNPTAFYLCASSMMNTGELFFGEGSRLTVL.

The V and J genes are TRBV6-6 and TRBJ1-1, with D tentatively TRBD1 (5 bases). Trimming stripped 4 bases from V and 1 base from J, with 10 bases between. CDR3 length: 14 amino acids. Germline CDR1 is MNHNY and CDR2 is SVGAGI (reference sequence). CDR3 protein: CASSFRGENTEAFF. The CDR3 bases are TGTGCCAGCAGTTTCCGGGGCGAGAACACTGAAGCTTTCTTT.

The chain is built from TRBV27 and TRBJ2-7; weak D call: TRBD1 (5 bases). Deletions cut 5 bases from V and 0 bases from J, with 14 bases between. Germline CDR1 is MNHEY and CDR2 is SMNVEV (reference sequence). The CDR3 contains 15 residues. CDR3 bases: TGTGCCAGCAGTCTAGGGGCAGTTTCCTCCTACGAGCAGTACTTC. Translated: CASSLGAVSSYEQYF.